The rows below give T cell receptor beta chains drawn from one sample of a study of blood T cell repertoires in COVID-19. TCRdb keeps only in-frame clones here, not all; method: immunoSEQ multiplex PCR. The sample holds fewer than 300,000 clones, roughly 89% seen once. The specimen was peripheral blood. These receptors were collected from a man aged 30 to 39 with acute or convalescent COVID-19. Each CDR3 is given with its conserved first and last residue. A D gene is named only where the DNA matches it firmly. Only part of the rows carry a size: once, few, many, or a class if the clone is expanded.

CDR3 DNA: TGTGCCAGTAGTCGAGGCTTCGGGACAGGGTTCGGAGAGACCCAGTACTTC; CDR3 protein: CASSRGFGTGFGETQYF; V gene: TRBV19; J gene: TRBJ2-5; clone size: .; D gene: TRBD1
CDR3 DNA: TGCGCCAGCAGCTCCCCGGGTGAGATATATGGCTACACCTTC; CDR3 protein: CASSSPGEIYGYTF; V gene: TRBV5-1; J gene: TRBJ1-2; clone size: .; D gene: .
CDR3 DNA: TGCGCCAGCAGCTCGGTGACTAGCGGGCTTAGGGAGACCCAGTACTTC; CDR3 protein: CASSSVTSGLRETQYF; V gene: TRBV5-1; J gene: TRBJ2-5; clone size: once; D gene: TRBD2
CDR3 DNA: TGCGCCAGCAGCCTGAGGGGACTAGATTCAGATACGCAGTATTTT; CDR3 protein: CASSLRGLDSDTQYF; V gene: TRBV5-1; J gene: TRBJ2-3; clone size: .; D gene: TRBD2
CDR3 DNA: TGTGCCACCAGCAGAGGACTAGCGGGAAAGGATACCGGGGAGCTGTTTTTT; CDR3 protein: CATSRGLAGKDTGELFF; V gene: TRBV15; J gene: TRBJ2-2; clone size: .; D gene: TRBD2
CDR3 DNA: TGTGCCAGCAGCTTAAAGACAGGGTCTCAAGAGACCCAGTACTTC; CDR3 protein: CASSLKTGSQETQYF; V gene: TRBV13; J gene: TRBJ2-5; clone size: .; D gene: TRBD1
CDR3 DNA: TGTGCCAGCAGTTTATTCTCCGGGACTCGTATCACCGGGGAGCTGTTTTTT; CDR3 protein: CASSLFSGTRITGELFF; V gene: TRBV27; J gene: TRBJ2-2; clone size: .; D gene: .
CDR3 DNA: TGTGCCAGCAGCGCTAGTCTTAATGAAAAACTGTTTTTT; CDR3 protein: CASSASLNEKLFF; V gene: TRBV5-4; J gene: TRBJ1-4; clone size: .; D gene: .
CDR3 DNA: TGTGCCAGCAGTCCTAGGAGGGATGAAAAACTGTTTTTT; CDR3 protein: CASSPRRDEKLFF; V gene: TRBV6-5; J gene: TRBJ1-4; clone size: once; D gene: .
CDR3 DNA: TGTGCCAGCAGTTTAGTCGGCGAACAGACCATATATTTT; CDR3 protein: CASSLVGEQTIYF; V gene: TRBV12-3/TRBV12-4; J gene: TRBJ1-3; clone size: .; D gene: .
CDR3 DNA: TGCGCCAGCAGCTTCAGCAGACCCCGACTCGTCCCCGGGGAGCAGTACTTC; CDR3 protein: CASSFSRPRLVPGEQYF; V gene: TRBV5-1; J gene: TRBJ2-7; clone size: once; D gene: .
CDR3 DNA: TGTGCCAGCAGCCTACCGGGACAGGGATATGGCTACACCTTC; CDR3 protein: CASSLPGQGYGYTF; V gene: TRBV3-1/TRBV3-2; J gene: TRBJ1-2; clone size: .; D gene: TRBD1
CDR3 DNA: TGTGCCAGCAGCTCCGCGGGGGGCGTGCAGAGCACGCAGTATTTT; CDR3 protein: CASSSAGGVQSTQYF; V gene: TRBV7-3; J gene: TRBJ2-3; clone size: once; D gene: TRBD2
CDR3 DNA: TGCGCCAGCAGCTTGGGCGGGGTCCAGAACTATGGCTACACCTTC; CDR3 protein: CASSLGGVQNYGYTF; V gene: TRBV5-1; J gene: TRBJ1-2; clone size: .; D gene: .
CDR3 DNA: TGTGCCAGCAGTTTCGTCAGGTTATCCTCCTACGAGCAGTACTTC; CDR3 protein: CASSFVRLSSYEQYF; V gene: TRBV28; J gene: TRBJ2-7; clone size: .; D gene: .
CDR3 DNA: TGTGCCAGCAGTACAGATCCTTATGAAAAACTGTTTTTT; CDR3 protein: CASSTDPYEKLFF; V gene: TRBV6-5; J gene: TRBJ1-4; clone size: .; D gene: .
CDR3 DNA: TGTGCCAGCAGCAAATTCACAGGGATTAATCAGCCCCAGCATTTT; CDR3 protein: CASSKFTGINQPQHF; V gene: TRBV11-2; J gene: TRBJ1-5; clone size: .; D gene: .
CDR3 DNA: TGTGCCAGCAGTTTTAGGGGCCTCCCTGGCTACACCTTC; CDR3 protein: CASSFRGLPGYTF; V gene: TRBV27; J gene: TRBJ1-2; clone size: .; D gene: .
CDR3 DNA: TGTGCCATCATTGGGGGGGGACTCTACAATGAGCAGTTCTTC; CDR3 protein: CAIIGGGLYNEQFF; V gene: TRBV10-3; J gene: TRBJ2-1; clone size: .; D gene: TRBD2
CDR3 DNA: TGTGCCAGCAGTCATAGCGGGCCGGCCAATGAGCAGTTCTTC; CDR3 protein: CASSHSGPANEQFF; V gene: TRBV6-5; J gene: TRBJ2-1; clone size: .; D gene: TRBD2
CDR3 DNA: TGTGCCAGCAGTCTCCACTCCGAGCAGTACTTC; CDR3 protein: CASSLHSEQYF; V gene: TRBV28; J gene: TRBJ2-7; clone size: .; D gene: .
CDR3 DNA: TGTGCCAGCAGCCAATTGTCTACTGGTAATGAAAAACTGTTTTTT; CDR3 protein: CASSQLSTGNEKLFF; V gene: TRBV3-1/TRBV3-2; J gene: TRBJ1-4; clone size: .; D gene: .
CDR3 DNA: TGCGCCAGCAGTCGTGGAGGCGGGGACACCGGGGAGCTGTTTTTT; CDR3 protein: CASSRGGGDTGELFF; V gene: TRBV5-1; J gene: TRBJ2-2; clone size: .; D gene: .
CDR3 DNA: TGTGCCAGCAGCTTATTATTGGGGGGTGAGACCCAGTACTTC; CDR3 protein: CASSLLLGGETQYF; V gene: TRBV7-9; J gene: TRBJ2-5; clone size: .; D gene: .
CDR3 DNA: TGTGCCAGCAGCCCGCCGCCGGGACAGGGTTCACCCCTCCACTTT; CDR3 protein: CASSPPPGQGSPLHF; V gene: TRBV7-3; J gene: TRBJ1-6; clone size: once; D gene: TRBD1
CDR3 DNA: TGCAGCGCTGTGGACAGGTTGGGCACTGAAGCTTTCTTT; CDR3 protein: CSAVDRLGTEAFF; V gene: TRBV29-1; J gene: TRBJ1-1; clone size: once; D gene: TRBD1
CDR3 DNA: TGTGCCAGCAACCCCCGGGACAGGGAAGATACGCAGTATTTT; CDR3 protein: CASNPRDREDTQYF; V gene: TRBV28; J gene: TRBJ2-3; clone size: once; D gene: TRBD1
CDR3 DNA: TGTGCCAGCAGCCGACAGAATAGCAATCAGCCCCAGCATTTT; CDR3 protein: CASSRQNSNQPQHF; V gene: TRBV2; J gene: TRBJ1-5; clone size: .; D gene: .
CDR3 DNA: TGTGCCAGCAGCTTGGCAGGGCCCAGTACCTACGAGCAGTACTTC; CDR3 protein: CASSLAGPSTYEQYF; V gene: TRBV5-5; J gene: TRBJ2-7; clone size: .; D gene: .
CDR3 DNA: TGTGCCTGGAGGGGACAGGGGGTAGGGGCTGAAGCTTTCTTT; CDR3 protein: CAWRGQGVGAEAFF; V gene: TRBV30; J gene: TRBJ1-1; clone size: once; D gene: TRBD1
CDR3 DNA: TGTGCCAGCAGCCCTCGACAGGGAAATTCACCCCTCCACTTT; CDR3 protein: CASSPRQGNSPLHF; V gene: TRBV9; J gene: TRBJ1-6; clone size: .; D gene: TRBD1
CDR3 DNA: TGCGCCAGCAGCACCCAGGGGGGCGCCTACGAGCAGTACTTC; CDR3 protein: CASSTQGGAYEQYF; V gene: TRBV5-1; J gene: TRBJ2-7; clone size: .; D gene: .
CDR3 DNA: TGTGCCAGCAGTTCCCAGAGGGCAGGTCAGCCCCAGCATTTT; CDR3 protein: CASSSQRAGQPQHF; V gene: TRBV6-1; J gene: TRBJ1-5; clone size: few; D gene: .
CDR3 DNA: TGTGCCAGCAGTCCCCGCGGGGGGGCATTATTTGAGCAGTTCTTC; CDR3 protein: CASSPRGGALFEQFF; V gene: TRBV7-2; J gene: TRBJ2-1; clone size: .; D gene: TRBD2
CDR3 DNA: TGTGCCAGCAGCTTAGCGGCTTTACGCTCCTACAATGAGCAGTTCTTC; CDR3 protein: CASSLAALRSYNEQFF; V gene: TRBV7-8; J gene: TRBJ2-1; clone size: .; D gene: .
CDR3 DNA: TGTGCCAGCAGTGAACCGGGAAAAGGAACTAATGAAAAACTGTTTTTT; CDR3 protein: CASSEPGKGTNEKLFF; V gene: TRBV6-1; J gene: TRBJ1-4; clone size: .; D gene: .
CDR3 DNA: TGTGCCAGCAGCGATAACAGGGATTTCATGAACACTGAAGCTTTCTTT; CDR3 protein: CASSDNRDFMNTEAFF; V gene: TRBV5-4; J gene: TRBJ1-1; clone size: .; D gene: .
CDR3 DNA: TGTGCCAGCAGCCCCAGACTAGCGGGGGGGAACACCGGGGAGCTGTTTTTT; CDR3 protein: CASSPRLAGGNTGELFF; V gene: TRBV11-3; J gene: TRBJ2-2; clone size: few; D gene: TRBD2
CDR3 DNA: TGTGCCAGCACGCGACAGATTAACTATGGCTACACCTTC; CDR3 protein: CASTRQINYGYTF; V gene: TRBV12-3/TRBV12-4; J gene: TRBJ1-2; clone size: .; D gene: .
CDR3 DNA: TGTGCCAGCAGCCCCCCGGGCGAGCAGTACTTC; CDR3 protein: CASSPPGEQYF; V gene: TRBV6-6; J gene: TRBJ2-7; clone size: .; D gene: .
CDR3 DNA: TGCGCCACCGCAGGAGGAAATTCGGCAGATACGCAGTATTTT; CDR3 protein: CATAGGNSADTQYF; V gene: TRBV5-1; J gene: TRBJ2-3; clone size: .; D gene: .